These 11 T cell receptor beta chains came from one sample sequenced in a study of T cells in Graves' hyperthyroidism and ophthalmopathy. Amplified regions were TCR beta CDR3 sequences from RNA transcripts. A first-round RT-PCR of the TCR CDR3 used the HTBI primer set. TCRdb re-called the multiplex PCR reads with MiXCR, one entry per CDR3 protein. The sample records about 740,000 distinct CDR3 sequences, 11% to 15% being singletons. The sequencing input was blood. The receptors were gathered from a woman aged 18-30 years with Graves' hyperthyroidism.

This clonotype has a handful of counts. The rearrangement links TRBV7-9 to TRBJ1-1, with D unclear. The CDR3 contains 13 residues. Between the trimmed V and J ends, which lost 3 bases and 4 bases, there was a span of 9 bases. Germline-derived CDR1 and CDR2 are SEHNR and FQNEAQ (reference sequence). The DNA of the CDR3 is TGTGCCAGCAGCTTTCAGGACGTCACTGAAGCTTTCTTT. This gives the protein CASSFQDVTEAFF.

This clonotype was detected ten times or more. A junction end diverges from the germline sequence, so it may reflect a read error. J is TRBJ2-1 and V is TRBV11-2; TRBD1 aligns across 8 bases. Germline CDR1 SGHAT, CDR2 FQNNGV. The length of the CDR3 is 14 residues. Here the CDR3 reads CASSVDRGSNEQFF. The CDR3 nucleotides are TGTGCCAGCAGCGTAGACAGGGGAAGCAATGAGCAGTTCTTC.

The sample holds a few counts of this clonotype. V is TRBV29-1 and J is TRBJ1-3; D unresolved. The germline V and J ends were trimmed by 4 bases and 1 base, with 11 bases remaining between them. This CDR3 has 14 amino acids. The germline V gene encodes CDR1 SQVTM and CDR2 ANQGSEA. CDR3 residues: CSVVVQQSGNTIYF. CDR3 sequence (DNA): TGCAGCGTTGTTGTACAGCAATCTGGAAACACCATATATTTT.

The rearrangement joins TRBV24-1 to TRBJ2-2, with TRBD1 identical over 7 bases. CDR3 size: 16 residues. The germline V gene has CDR1 KGHDR and CDR2 SFDVKD. V was clipped by 3 bases and J by 1 base; unmatched bases: 4. CDR3 loop: CATSDPTGVNTGELFF. The CDR3 DNA reads TGTGCCACCAGTGATCCAACAGGGGTGAACACCGGGGAGCTGTTTTTT.

This clonotype was counted only a few times. The chain has TRBV6-1 and TRBJ2-3; 8 bases align to TRBD2. From germline, CDR1 is MNHNS and CDR2 SASEGT. J lost 1 base, V lost 8 bases, and 8 bases had no gene match. CDR3 length equals 15 residues. CDR3 sequence: CASREREPGTDTQYF. CDR3 bases: TGTGCCAGCCGAGAGCGGGAGCCGGGCACAGATACGCAGTATTTT.

This clonotype was seen many times. This chain links TRBV30 with TRBJ1-5; unclear D gene. The length of the CDR3 is 13 residues. Trimming cost V 0 bases and J 5 bases, with 8 bases left between them. CDR1 GTSNPN and CDR2 SVGIG come from the germline V gene (reference sequence). CDR3 sequence (DNA): TGTGCCTGGAGTGTACTCGGACATCAGCCCCAGCATTTT. Residues: CAWSVLGHQPQHF.

In this sample, this clonotype turned up many times. In DNA, the CDR3 is TGTGCCAGCAGCTCCGACGGACAGGTTATCACAGATACGCAGTATTTT. Translated, it gives CASSSDGQVITDTQYF. The V gene is TRBV11-2, the J gene TRBJ2-3; 7 nucleotides match TRBD1. Germline CDR1 SGHAT, CDR2 FQNNGV. The CDR3 contains 16 residues. V lost 4 bases to trimming and J lost 2 bases; unmatched junction nucleotides: 9.

This clonotype was observed at least ten times. V usage is TRBV18 and J usage is TRBJ2-1; D is unclear. The ends were cut back, 2 bases at V and 4 bases at J, with 12 bases in the middle. CDR3 length: 15 residues. Germline V gene data show CDR1 as KGHSH and CDR2 as LQKENI. The DNA of the CDR3 is TGTGCCAGCTCACCATCGAGAAGGTTTTACAATGAGCAGTTCTTC. Translated, it gives CASSPSRRFYNEQFF.

This clonotype was observed a single time. The chain joins TRBV13 to TRBJ2-5, with D tentatively TRBD1 or TRBD2 (5 bases each). There are 12 residues in the CDR3. Looked up from germline, CDR1 is PRHDT and CDR2 is FYEKMQ (reference sequence). Trimming pared 1 base from V and 13 bases from J, leaving 13 bases between. CDR3 sequence: CASSLVRGIWYF. In nucleotides, the CDR3 is TGTGCCAGCAGCTTAGTACGGGGCATATGGTACTTC.

As regards this clonotype: Given a much more abundant clone one base away, this may be a read error. The chain combines TRBV6-1 with TRBJ2-2; D might be TRBD2 (6 bases). CDR3 length: 14 residues. Germline V gene data show CDR1 as MNHNS and CDR2 as SASEGT. This chain's CDR3 is CASSELRETGGLFF. CDR3 nucleotide sequence: TGTGCCAGCAGTGAGTTAAGGGAAACCGGGGGGCTGTTTTTT.

This chain uses TRBV24-1 with TRBJ2-1; 10 bases are a match to TRBD2. CDR1 and CDR2 (germline): KGHDR, SFDVKD. Trimming at V came to 4 bases and at J to 4 bases, leaving 9 bases not matched to a gene. The CDR3 consists of 17 residues. The CDR3 region has the DNA TGTGCCACCAGTGACTCCCATAGCGGGAGGCTGTACAATGAGCAGTTCTTC. Translating it yields CATSDSHSGRLYNEQFF.